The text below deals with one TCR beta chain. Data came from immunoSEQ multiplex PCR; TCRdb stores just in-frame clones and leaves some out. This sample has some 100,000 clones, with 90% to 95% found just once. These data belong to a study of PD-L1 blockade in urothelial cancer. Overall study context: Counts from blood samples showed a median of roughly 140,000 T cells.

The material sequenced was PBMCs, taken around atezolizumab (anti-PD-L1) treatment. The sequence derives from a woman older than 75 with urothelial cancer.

CDR3 in DNA: TGCGCCAGCAGTCGGACAGTTAACTACGAGCAGTACTTC. As protein: CASSRTVNYEQYF. The chain employs TRBV5-1 and TRBJ2-7, with D possibly matching TRBD1 (6 bases). The CDR3 contains 13 residues. The V and J ends lost 5 bases and 3 bases respectively, with 12 bases between them. Germline CDR1 and CDR2: SGHRS and YFSETQ. The complete variable domain, with remaining parts taken from reference TRBV5-1 and TRBJ2-7, reads KAGVTQTPRYLIKTRGQQVTLSCSPISGHRSVSWYQQTPGQGLQFLFEYFSETQRNKGNFPGRFSGRQFSNSRSEMNVSTLELGDSALYLCASSRTVNYEQYFGPGTRLTVT.